This entry lists 8 T cell receptor beta chains sequenced from one sample in a study of response to subunit inactivated influenza vaccine. TCRdb ran MiXCR on the RT-PCR reads and lists one entry per CDR3 protein. The sample has roughly 710,000 distinct CDR3 sequences; around 13% are singletons. The starting material was PBMCs from blood, obtained around 15 days before vaccination. All receptors come from a middle-aged man who received an inactivated influenza vaccine.

This clonotype has a handful of counts. V is TRBV15 and J is TRBJ2-3, with TRBD2 as a possible D gene (6 bases). Germline V gene data show CDR1 as LNHNV and CDR2 as YYDKDF (reference sequence). The CDR3 contains 13 residues. The germline V and J ends were trimmed by 7 bases and 6 bases, with 14 bases remaining between them. The CDR3 is CATNLRGWDTQYF. CDR3 bases: TGTGCCACCAATCTGCGGGGTTGGGATACGCAGTATTTT.

As regards this clonotype: A read error may produce the germline difference seen at one junction end. J is TRBJ2-3 and V is TRBV10-3; 9 bases match TRBD2. The CDR3 sequence is 14 residues long. Germline values: CDR1 ENHRY, CDR2 SYGVKD. The CDR3 protein is CAIRAGTSTDSQYF. For the CDR3, the DNA is TGTGCCATCAGAGCCGGGACTAGCACAGATTCGCAGTATTTT.

The rearrangement uses TRBV25-1 and TRBJ2-5, with TRBD1 matching 7 bases. In germline, CDR1 is MGHDK, CDR2 SYGVNS. The CDR3 runs 16 residues. J was trimmed by 5 bases and V by 2 bases; bases with no gene match: 11. The DNA for the CDR3 is TGTGCCAGCAGTGAAGGGGCAGGGGGAGATGGGGAGACCCAGTACTTC. This sequence encodes CASSEGAGGDGETQYF.

Only a few counts were recorded for this clonotype. The rearrangement uses TRBV10-3 and TRBJ2-3; 10 positions match TRBD1. Germline V gene data show CDR1 as ENHRY and CDR2 as SYGVKD. This CDR3 spans 15 amino acids. V shed 2 bases and J 5 bases; nucleotides not matched to a gene: 4. The CDR3 DNA reads TGTGCCATCAGTGAGCCGGGACAGGGGATAGATACGCAGTATTTT. Translated, it gives CAISEPGQGIDTQYF.

At least ten counts were recorded for this clonotype. The rearrangement links TRBV7-2 to TRBJ2-4; tentatively, D is TRBD1 (8 bases). The CDR3 runs to 15 residues. The V and J ends lost 3 bases and 8 bases respectively, with 17 bases between them. CDR1 and CDR2 (germline): SGHTA, FQGNSA. CDR3 DNA: TGTGCCAGCAGCTTTACCTACAGGGGGGGAGACATTCAGTACTTC. This sequence encodes CASSFTYRGGDIQYF.

This clonotype turned up a few times. The chain has TRBV11-2 and TRBJ2-1; 10 bases are shared with TRBD2. V dropped 0 bases and J dropped 9; count of bases not matched to a gene: 5. Germline assignment: CDR1 SGHAT and CDR2 FQNNGV. The CDR3 length is 15 residues. The CDR3 nucleotides are TGTGCCAGCAGCTTAGAGAGCGGGGGGGCCAGTGAGCAGTTCTTC. It codes for CASSLESGGASEQFF.

The rearrangement links TRBV2 to TRBJ1-2; TRBD1 matches 7 bases. Germline V CDR1 and CDR2: SNHLY, FYNNEI. Trimming took 6 bases from V and 13 from J; bases not matched to a gene: 5. The CDR3 sequence is 10 residues long. The CDR3 sequence: CASRDRAVTF. CDR3 DNA: TGTGCCAGCAGAGACAGGGCGGTCACCTTC.

CDR3 sequence: CASSPLGGASYEQYF. The CDR3 nucleotides read TGTGCCAGCAGTCCCCTGGGGGGCGCCTCCTACGAGCAGTACTTC. V and J are TRBV28 and TRBJ2-7; D may correspond to TRBD1 or TRBD2 (6 bases each). The CDR3 has 15 residues. The germline gives CDR1 MDHEN, CDR2 SYDVKM. The ends were cut back, 5 bases at V and 0 bases at J, with 14 bases in the middle. Drawing the rest from reference TRBV28 and TRBJ2-7, the complete variable domain is DVKVTQSSRYLVKRTGEKVFLECVQDMDHENMFWYRQDPGLGLRLIYFSYDVKMKEKGDIPEGYSVSREKKERFSLILESASTNQTSMYLCASSPLGGASYEQYFGPGTRLTVT.